This TCR beta chain came from a study of blood T cell repertoires in COVID-19. Whole-study context: Collection of acute and convalescent COVID-19 samples took place in the United States, Italy and Spain.

V was pared by 5 bases and J by 3 bases, with 7 bases of the junction left unmatched. Germline CDR1 reads SEHNR; CDR2 reads FQNEAQ (reference sequence). This CDR3 comprises 14 residues. This clone has just a few counts. Authors' methods: Amplification from reference gene primers served as the basis for estimated nucleated cell counts. TCRdb keeps only in-frame clones here, not all; method: immunoSEQ multiplex PCR. V and J calls and clone size come straight from that table; D and trimming were deduced from the DNA. The sample contains approximately 280,000 clones, roughly nine tenths of which appear only once. Grouping used clinical history reported by participants in a survey and questionnaire. Recovered participants had two consecutive negative NP/OP PCR tests, healthcare professional clearance, or symptom resolution.

The source is a woman aged 55-70 years who had recovered from COVID-19. Sequencing was performed on PBMCs or T cells enriched from blood (not recorded which). The chain recombines TRBV7-9 with TRBJ2-7; 7 bases agree with TRBD1. The CDR3 here is CASSTWDSVYEQYF. The CDR3 DNA is TGTGCCAGCAGCACCTGGGACAGCGTCTACGAGCAGTACTTC.